The present entry profiles one TCR beta chain with its context. Its target is unknown. TCRdb independently ran MiXCR on the multiplex PCR reads; one entry per CDR3 protein. Among 15,000 or so distinct CDR3 sequences listed, roughly 50% were seen once. These data are taken from a study of breast tumors, draining lymph nodes, adjacent tissues. Notes on the study in general: Tumor and nontumor repertoires were significantly more similar in luminal-like than in basal-like breast cancer. Tumor TCR diversity was below lymph nodes but above nontumor tissue. Tumor T cell lymph node origin was a supported hypothesis, not proven.

This CDR3 region has 14 residues. Germline V gives CDR1 ENHRY, CDR2 SYGVKD. Trimming cost V 2 bases and J 14 bases; bases outside gene matches: 7. The sequenced sample was tumor-adjacent breast tissue. The chain uses TRBV10-3 and TRBJ1-4; TRBD1 agrees at 11 bases. The TCR originated in a female donor with breast cancer. Some clones in this sample may be carry-over from other donors' samples. As DNA, the CDR3 is TGTGCCATCAGTGAGCCGGGACAGGGGGAGTTCCTGTTTTTT. This codes for CAISEPGQGEFLFF.